Below, 14 T cell receptor beta chains from the same sample are listed, as sequenced in a study of PD-1 blockade in classical Hodgkin lymphoma. Method: immunoSEQ multiplex PCR; TCRdb's copy keeps in-frame clones and lacks some. Here the sample spans roughly 68,000 clones, about 93% being singletons. Time point in this sample: newly diagnosed, previously untreated cHL patient sample. Sequenced input: peripheral blood mononuclear cells (PBMCs). These receptors originate from a human donor with classical Hodgkin lymphoma.

The chain couples TRBV25-1 to TRBJ1-5; 8 bases fit TRBD1. CDR1 is MGHDK, CDR2 SYGVNS, per germline. The CDR3 has 12 residues. The ends lost 7 bases at V and 5 bases at J; junction bases unmatched: 1. CDR3 sequence: CASTGGDQPQHF. The CDR3 DNA reads as TGTGCCAGCACAGGGGGCGATCAGCCCCAGCATTTT.

The gene calls are TRBV6-5 and TRBJ1-5; 9 nucleotides match TRBD1. The ends lost 5 bases at V and 4 bases at J; junction bases unmatched: 6. The CDR3 spans 15 residues. Germline CDR1 MNHEY, CDR2 SVGAGI. CDR3 in amino acids: CASSRRGQGNQPQHF. Written as DNA, the CDR3 is TGTGCCAGCAGTCGACGGGGACAGGGTAATCAGCCCCAGCATTTT.

Here the CDR3 DNA reads TGCAGCGTTGGGGGGGTATTGAATCAGCCCCAGCATTTT. Amino acids: CSVGGVLNQPQHF. The chain employs TRBV29-1 and TRBJ1-5; TRBD1 is a possible D gene (5 bases). V was cut by 4 bases and J by 4 bases, with 11 bases left in between. CDR3 length: 13 amino acids. Germline CDR1 SQVTM, CDR2 ANQGSEA.

The rearrangement joins TRBV5-6 to TRBJ2-5, with 8 positions matching TRBD2. CDR3 length: 14 amino acids. CDR1 is SGHDT, CDR2 YYEEEE, per germline. Trimming took 4 bases from V and 1 from J; bases not matched to a gene: 3. In DNA, the CDR3 is TGTGCCAGCAGCCTTAGCGGGGTCCAAGAGACCCAGTACTTC. Its protein product is CASSLSGVQETQYF.

This clone has a single count. This chain links TRBV5-6 with TRBJ2-5; D is possibly TRBD1 or TRBD2 (5 bases each). Trimming left V 7 bases short and J 2 bases short, with 18 bases between. The CDR3 has 15 amino acids. From germline, CDR1 is SGHDT and CDR2 YYEEEE. The DNA of the CDR3 is TGTGCCAGCCTAGGTTTAGCGACAGAGCAAGAGACCCAGTACTTC. Translating it yields CASLGLATEQETQYF.

The chain links TRBV9 to TRBJ1-1, with TRBD1 matching over 9 bases. CDR1 is SGDLS and CDR2 is YYNGEE in the germline V gene. This CDR3 region has 14 residues. V trimming: 0 bases; J trimming: 4 bases; junction bases outside the gene matches: 1. CDR3 loop: CASSVVDRGTEAFF. CDR3 in DNA: TGTGCCAGCAGCGTAGTGGACAGGGGCACTGAAGCTTTCTTT.

The chain has TRBV6-5 and TRBJ2-3, with D unclear. The CDR3 runs 12 residues. V lost 6 bases and J lost 4, with 8 bases in between. Germline values: CDR1 MNHEY, CDR2 SVGAGI. The CDR3 region has the DNA TGTGCCAGCAGATCCTCATCAGATACGCAGTATTTT. Translated: CASRSSSDTQYF.

V gene TRBV6-1 combines with J gene TRBJ2-7; TRBD1 matches 7 bases. The germline gives CDR1 MNHNS, CDR2 SASEGT. This CDR3 has 13 amino acids. V shed 2 bases and J 5 bases; nucleotides not matched to a gene: 3. DNA for the CDR3: TGTGCCAGCAGTGAAATAGGGGGCGACGAGCAGTACTTC. Translated, it gives CASSEIGGDEQYF.

The chain recombines TRBV19 with TRBJ1-2; 9 bases are a match to TRBD1. Germline trimming cut 6 bases from V and 3 bases from J; bases unmatched to any gene: 5. The V gene's germline CDR1 is LNHDA and CDR2 SQIVND (reference sequence). The CDR3 extends over 14 amino acids. The CDR3 DNA follows: TGTGCCAGTAGCGGGACAGGGCGGTACTATGGCTACACCTTC. Amino acid sequence: CASSGTGRYYGYTF. Using reference TRBV19 and TRBJ1-2 for the parts outside the CDR3, the full variable domain is DGGITQSPKYLFRKEGQNVTLSCEQNLNHDAMYWYRQDPGQGLRLIYYSQIVNDFQKGDIAEGYSVSREKKESFPLTVTSAQKNPTAFYLCASSGTGRYYGYTFGSGTRLTVV.

This clone was recorded only once. The chain combines TRBV7-2 with TRBJ2-3; possibly TRBD1 for D (6 bases). Germline V gives CDR1 SGHTA, CDR2 FQGNSA. This CDR3 is 14 amino acids long. Trimming took 4 bases from V and 3 from J, leaving 11 bases between them. The CDR3 spells CASSSTGFTDTQYF. In DNA form, the CDR3 reads TGTGCCAGCAGCTCCACAGGGTTTACAGATACGCAGTATTTT. The variable domain in full, with the rest retrieved from reference TRBV7-2 and TRBJ2-3, is GAGVSQSPSNKVTEKGKDVELRCDPISGHTALYWYRQSLGQGLEFLIYFQGNSAPDKSGLPSDRFSAERTGGSVSTLTIQRTQQEDSAVYLCASSSTGFTDTQYFGPGTRLTVL.

The rearrangement uses TRBV6-5 and TRBJ2-7; D remains unclear. There are 14 residues in the CDR3. V shed 0 bases and J shed 4 bases, with 10 bases lying between them. The germline CDR1 and CDR2 sequences are MNHEY and SVGAGI. DNA for the CDR3: TGTGCCAGCAGTTACTCGACGGAACCTTACGAGCAGTACTTC. It specifies CASSYSTEPYEQYF.

V is TRBV9 and J is TRBJ1-2; D is perhaps TRBD1 (5 bases). The CDR3 has 16 residues. Per germline, CDR1 SGDLS and CDR2 YYNGEE. The V gene lost 0 bases and the J gene lost 2 bases, with 14 bases spanning the gap. The CDR3 DNA follows: TGTGCCAGCAGCGTAGGTTCGTGGGGGGAAAACTATGGCTACACCTTC. Its protein is CASSVGSWGENYGYTF.

The chain carries TRBV7-9 and TRBJ2-1; 16 bases map to TRBD2. The junction had 1 base not matched to a gene; V was cut back by 3 bases and J by 8 bases. Looked up from germline, CDR1 is SEHNR and CDR2 is FQNEAQ (reference sequence). The CDR3 length is 15 residues. The CDR3 DNA is TGTGCCAGCAGCTTTGGGACTAGCGGGGGGGATGAGCAGTTCTTC. Amino acid sequence: CASSFGTSGGDEQFF.

The V gene is TRBV7-2, the J gene TRBJ1-1; 7 bases align to TRBD1. The CDR3 runs to 14 residues. Germline-derived CDR1 and CDR2 are SGHTA and FQGNSA. With V trimmed by 3 bases and J by 6 bases, 7 bases remained unmatched. As DNA, the CDR3 is TGTGCCAGCAGCTTTTCTCGACAGGGCGCTGAAGCTTTCTTT. Translation gives CASSFSRQGAEAFF.